The present T cell receptor (beta chain) was sequenced within a study of metastatic and nonmetastatic thyroid tumors. Study as a whole: Malignant and benign thyroid patients had repertoires compared in peripheral blood and tumor or nodule tissue.

How the authors handled the data: Building a distant-metastasis classifier for papillary thyroid cancer drew on CDR3 differences across clinicopathological groups. TCRdb redid the clone calls on the PCR reads using MiXCR. Here the V and J calls rest on TCRdb's processing, not on the authors' analysis. Of about 16,000 clones in the sample, around 29% were seen once. There were no patients who had received any treatment before thyroid surgery. Overall study findings and caveats: Compared with benign nodules, malignant thyroid tumors were reported to have significantly higher TCR beta diversity in both blood and tumor.

This clone turned up a few times. Its antigen remains unknown. This CDR3 contains 15 residues. V was pared by 3 bases and J by 2 bases, with 14 bases between. From germline, CDR1 is SGHRS and CDR2 YFSETQ. This sequence originates from a female donor with papillary thyroid cancer or a benign thyroid nodule (not recorded which). Some clones in this sample may be carry-over from other donors' samples. The sample taken for sequencing was adjacent normal tissue. This sequence joins TRBV5-1 and TRBJ1-1, with D maybe TRBD1 (6 bases). The CDR3 coding sequence is TGCGCCAGCAGCTACGTGGGGACACCCAACACTGAAGCTTTCTTT. This codes for CASSYVGTPNTEAFF. Complete variable domain (other parts from reference TRBV5-1 and TRBJ1-1): KAGVTQTPRYLIKTRGQQVTLSCSPISGHRSVSWYQQTPGQGLQFLFEYFSETQRNKGNFPGRFSGRQFSNSRSEMNVSTLELGDSALYLCASSYVGTPNTEAFFGQGTRLTVV.